Presented here are 9 T cell receptor beta chains from one specimen sequenced in a study of T cells in Graves' hyperthyroidism and ophthalmopathy. Template material for amplifying TCR beta CDR3 regions consisted of RNA transcripts. The HTBI primer set was used in a first-round RT-PCR of the TCR CDR3. Using its own MiXCR run on the multiplex PCR reads, TCRdb lists one record per CDR3 protein. The table includes around 600,000 distinct CDR3 sequences, 13% to 15% detected once. Specimen: blood. Source of these receptors: a woman aged 45 to 65 with Graves' ophthalmopathy.

The V and J genes are TRBV19 and TRBJ1-1, with 7 bases fitting TRBD1. From germline, CDR1 is LNHDA and CDR2 SQIVND (reference sequence). The CDR3 totals 15 residues. The V and J ends lost 1 base and 1 base, in that order; junction bases with no gene match: 3. The CDR3 sequence is CASSIARTGNTEAFF. The CDR3 DNA follows: TGTGCCAGTAGTATAGCCCGGACAGGGAACACTGAAGCTTTCTTT.

The chain uses TRBV5-1 and TRBJ2-5; 10 nucleotides align to TRBD2. The V and J ends lost 0 bases and 5 bases, in that order; junction bases with no gene match: 10. This CDR3 has 17 residues. Germline CDR1 SGHRS, CDR2 YFSETQ. CDR3 sequence: CASSLGASGSGLETQYF. Written as DNA, the CDR3 is TGCGCCAGCAGCTTGGGGGCTAGCGGGAGCGGACTGGAGACCCAGTACTTC.

This clonotype showed up many times. V gene TRBV2 combines with J gene TRBJ1-5, with D hard to call. This CDR3 is built from 15 residues. The germline V gene encodes CDR1 SNHLY and CDR2 FYNNEI. V lost 1 base, J lost 0 bases, and 7 bases lay in between. CDR3 protein: CASSEGVLSNQPQHF. The CDR3 DNA reads as TGTGCCAGCAGTGAAGGGGTCCTTAGCAATCAGCCCCAGCATTTT. Supplemented by reference TRBV2 and TRBJ1-5, the full variable domain reads EPEVTQTPSHQVTQMGQEVILRCVPISNHLYFYWYRQILGQKVEFLVSFYNNEISEKSEIFDDQFSVERPDGSNFTLKIRSTKLEDSAMYFCASSEGVLSNQPQHFGDGTRLSIL.

Ten or more counts support this clonotype. The rearrangement links TRBV25-1 to TRBJ2-1; 7 bases align to TRBD2. The CDR3 extends over 16 amino acids. With V trimmed by 4 bases and J by 7 bases, 13 bases remained unmatched. Germline CDR1 reads MGHDK; CDR2 reads SYGVNS. CDR3: CASSAFGLGGDNEQFF. CDR3 sequence (DNA): TGTGCCAGCAGTGCCTTTGGACTAGGCGGGGATAATGAGCAGTTCTTC.

This clonotype was counted at least ten times. The chain joins TRBV15 to TRBJ2-3; tentatively, D is TRBD1 (5 bases). Per germline, CDR1 LNHNV and CDR2 YYDKDF (reference sequence). The CDR3 extends over 16 amino acids. Trimming took off 4 bases at V and 0 bases at J, with 14 bases between the two ends. The CDR3 sequence: CATSTQGHTSTDTQYF. DNA for the CDR3: TGTGCCACCAGCACCCAAGGACATACCAGCACAGATACGCAGTATTTT. Combining the CDR3 with reference TRBV15 and TRBJ2-3 gives the whole variable domain DAMVIQNPRYQVTQFGKPVTLSCSQTLNHNVMYWYQQKSSQAPKLLFHYYDKDFNNEADTPDNFQSRRPNTSFCFLDIRSPGLGDTAMYLCATSTQGHTSTDTQYFGPGTRLTVL.

The chain carries TRBV14 and TRBJ2-1; D remains unclear. Trimming pared 1 base from V and 10 bases from J, leaving 11 bases between. CDR1 SGHDN and CDR2 FVKESK come from the germline V gene. The CDR3 consists of 13 residues. The CDR3 nucleotides read TGTGCCAGCAGCCAAGGGACCGGAAAGGAGCAGTTCTTC. It encodes CASSQGTGKEQFF.

This clonotype has only a few counts. This chain connects TRBV10-3 to TRBJ2-1; no clear D. CDR1 and CDR2 (germline): ENHRY, SYGVKD. This CDR3 is built from 11 residues. V gave up 3 bases and J gave up 12 bases, with 9 bases separating them. DNA for the CDR3: TGTGCCATCAGTGAAGAGTTAGGGCAGTTCTTC. Amino acids: CAISEELGQFF.

Ten or more counts support this clonotype. The chain links TRBV10-3 to TRBJ2-1, with 7 bases fitting TRBD2. The V gene's germline CDR1 is ENHRY and CDR2 SYGVKD. The length of the CDR3 is 13 residues. V trimming: 4 bases; J trimming: 4 bases; junction bases outside the gene matches: 1. CDR3: CAISVLAYNEQFF. The CDR3 DNA is TGTGCCATCAGTGTACTAGCGTACAATGAGCAGTTCTTC.

This clonotype was observed at least ten times. V gene TRBV5-1 combines with J gene TRBJ2-5; possibly TRBD1 for D (7 bases). CDR1 is SGHRS and CDR2 is YFSETQ in the germline V gene. V lost 4 bases and J lost 5, with 18 bases in between. The CDR3 has 15 residues. The CDR3 bases are TGCGCCAGCAGCCAAGGACAGGCGGGGTGGGAGACCCAGTACTTC. Translated: CASSQGQAGWETQYF.